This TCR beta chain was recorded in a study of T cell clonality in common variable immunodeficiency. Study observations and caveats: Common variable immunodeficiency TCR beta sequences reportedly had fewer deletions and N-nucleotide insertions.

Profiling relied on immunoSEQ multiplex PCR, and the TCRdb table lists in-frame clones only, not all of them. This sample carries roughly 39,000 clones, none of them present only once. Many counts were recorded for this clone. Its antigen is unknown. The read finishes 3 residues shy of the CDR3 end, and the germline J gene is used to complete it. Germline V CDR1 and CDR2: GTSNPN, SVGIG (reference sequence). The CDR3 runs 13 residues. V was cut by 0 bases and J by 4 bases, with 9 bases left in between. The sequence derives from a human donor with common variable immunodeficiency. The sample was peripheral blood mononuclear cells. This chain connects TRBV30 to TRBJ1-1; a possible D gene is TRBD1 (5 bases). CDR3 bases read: TGTGCCTGGAGTGTACAAAGGGGCACTGAA. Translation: CAWSVQRGTE. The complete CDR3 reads CAWSVQRGTEAFF.